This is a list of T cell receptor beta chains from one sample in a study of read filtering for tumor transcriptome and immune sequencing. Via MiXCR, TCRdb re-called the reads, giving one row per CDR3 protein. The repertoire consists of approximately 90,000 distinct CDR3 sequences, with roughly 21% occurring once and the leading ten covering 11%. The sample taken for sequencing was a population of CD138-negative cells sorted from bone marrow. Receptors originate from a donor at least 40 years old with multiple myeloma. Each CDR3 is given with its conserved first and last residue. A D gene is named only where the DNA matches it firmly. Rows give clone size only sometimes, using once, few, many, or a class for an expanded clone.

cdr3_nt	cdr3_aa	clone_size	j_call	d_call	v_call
TGTGCCAGCAGTCCCCGACAGGGTGTACAGCCCCAGCATTTT	CASSPRQGVQPQHF	.	TRBJ1-5	TRBD1	TRBV28
TGTGCCAGCAGCCTAGGACAGGGGGTGTACGAGCAGTACTTC	CASSLGQGVYEQYF	many	TRBJ2-7	TRBD1	TRBV7-9
TGTGCCAGCAGCCAGGTGGGAGGGCCCCTAAATCAGCCCCAGCATTTT	CASSQVGGPLNQPQHF	many	TRBJ1-5	.	TRBV12-3/TRBV12-4
TGTGCCAGCAGCCCCACCGGATACGCTAGAGCTGAAGCTTTCTTT	CASSPTGYARAEAFF	.	TRBJ1-1	.	TRBV5-5
TGCAGTGCCATCGCGGCCCACGAGCAGTACTTC	CSAIAAHEQYF	many	TRBJ2-7	.	TRBV20-1
TGTGCCAGCAGCTTGGCGATCCAAGAGACCCAGTACTTC	CASSLAIQETQYF	many	TRBJ2-5	.	TRBV5-5
TGCGCCAGCAGCTTTGGCGGGGCCCCCCAAGAGACCCAGTACTTC	CASSFGGAPQETQYF	few	TRBJ2-5	.	TRBV5-1
TGTGCCAGCAGTTCTTTGACCGAGAGAACAGATACGCAGTATTTT	CASSSLTERTDTQYF	many	TRBJ2-3	.	TRBV6-6
TGCGCCAGCAGCTTGTCCCTAGCCAAAAACATTCAGTACTTC	CASSLSLAKNIQYF	many	TRBJ2-4	.	TRBV5-1
TGCGCCAGCAGCTTGAAGGCGGGCGTGAATGAGCAGTACTTC	CASSLKAGVNEQYF	few	TRBJ2-7	.	TRBV5-1
TGTGCCAGCAGCCTCACAAGGACAACAAATCAGCCCCAGCATTTT	CASSLTRTTNQPQHF	few	TRBJ1-5	.	TRBV11-2
TGTGCCAGCAGTTACGGGACAGGGGCAGATACGCAGTATTTT	CASSYGTGADTQYF	few	TRBJ2-3	TRBD1	TRBV6-6
TGTGCCAGCAGCTTGGCCGCCCGGACAGGATCAACCGGGGAGCTGTTTTTT	CASSLAARTGSTGELFF	few	TRBJ2-2	TRBD1	TRBV5-4
TGTGCCAGCGGGTCGGGGACAGGGGCACCCTACGAGCAGTACTTC	CASGSGTGAPYEQYF	many	TRBJ2-7	TRBD1	TRBV28
TGCAGTGCTCCCCTCCAGAGGGGATATGGCTACACCTTC	CSAPLQRGYGYTF	.	TRBJ1-2	.	TRBV20-1
TGTGCCAGCAGTTCGACAGGGGGCACCGGGGAGCTGTTTTTT	CASSSTGGTGELFF	many	TRBJ2-2	TRBD1	TRBV11-2
TGTGCCAGCAGTCTTGACGGGAACTATGGCTACACCTTC	CASSLDGNYGYTF	few	TRBJ1-2	.	TRBV2